A single sample is the source of the 22 T cell receptor beta chains below, sequenced in a study of blood T cell repertoires in COVID-19. Sequencing was performed with immunoSEQ multiplex PCR; in TCRdb, only in-frame clones are kept and a portion is missing. The sample has roughly 52,000 clones; roughly nine tenths are singletons. Sequenced sample: peripheral blood. The source is a human donor in a cohort sampled during active COVID-19.

CDR3 sequence reads: CASSIAGTGVTDTQYF. The CDR3 nucleotides are TGTGCCAGTAGTATCGCCGGGACAGGGGTCACAGATACGCAGTATTTT. V is TRBV19 and J is TRBJ2-3; 10 bases align to TRBD1. This CDR3 comprises 16 residues. J lost 2 bases, V lost 3 bases, and 5 bases had no gene match. Germline CDR1 reads LNHDA; CDR2 reads SQIVND (reference sequence).

The rearrangement joins TRBV7-2 to TRBJ2-7, with TRBD2 matching over 7 bases. Losses at the gene ends were 3 bases for V and 2 bases for J; bases not matched to a gene: 4. This CDR3 contains 14 residues. Per the germline V gene, CDR1 is SGHTA and CDR2 is FQGNSA. The CDR3 sequence is CASSFGTNAYEQYF. The DNA for the CDR3 is TGTGCCAGCAGCTTCGGGACTAATGCCTACGAGCAGTACTTC.

The chain links TRBV2 to TRBJ1-5, with a tentative D call TRBD1 (5 bases). V was trimmed by 2 bases and J by 6 bases, leaving 8 bases between them. Germline loops: CDR1 SNHLY, CDR2 FYNNEI. The length of the CDR3 is 13 residues. The CDR3 region is CASSEQGSQPQHF. CDR3 nucleotides: TGTGCCAGCAGTGAACAGGGTAGTCAGCCCCAGCATTTT.

The chain has TRBV5-4 and TRBJ1-2; a weak D match, TRBD1 (5 bases). The CDR3 loop spans 13 amino acids. The V end was cut by 4 bases, the J end by 7 bases, with 14 bases between. Per germline, CDR1 SGHNT and CDR2 YYREEE (reference sequence). The CDR3 is CASSLVTGSGYTF. As DNA, the CDR3 is TGTGCCAGCAGCCTTGTTACAGGATCTGGCTACACCTTC.

The chain recombines TRBV6-2 or TRBV6-3 with TRBJ2-1; D is possibly TRBD2 (6 bases). CDR3 length: 15 residues. The germline CDR1 and CDR2 sequences are MNHEY and SVGEGT. V was cut by 2 bases and J by 2 bases, with 10 bases left in between. The chain's CDR3 is CASSYQWGAYNEQFF. The CDR3 coding sequence is TGTGCCAGCAGTTACCAGTGGGGGGCCTACAATGAGCAGTTCTTC.

This rearrangement joins TRBV29-1 to TRBJ2-2, with 7 positions matching TRBD1. The germline CDR1 and CDR2 sequences are SQVTM and ANQGSEA. The J segment lost 3 bases and the V segment lost 2 bases, leaving 3 bases of the junction unmatched. The CDR3 length is 14 residues. The CDR3 DNA follows: TGCAGCGTTGAAATAGGGGGCGACACCGGGGAGCTGTTTTTT. This codes for CSVEIGGDTGELFF.

The chain employs TRBV5-8 and TRBJ1-1; D unresolved. The ends were cut back, 3 bases at V and 3 bases at J, with 3 bases in the middle. CDR1 SGHTS and CDR2 YDEGEE come from the germline V gene. CDR3 length: 11 amino acids. The CDR3 DNA reads as TGTGCCAGCAGCTCGTACACTGAAGCTTTCTTT. Residues: CASSSYTEAFF.

This chain connects TRBV7-9 to TRBJ2-3; 8 nucleotides line up with TRBD1. Germline CDR1 is SEHNR and CDR2 is FQNEAQ (reference sequence). The CDR3 totals 19 residues. V shed 2 bases and J 3 bases; nucleotides not matched to a gene: 16. The CDR3 loop is CASSLTVNPDRARTDTQYF. In DNA form, the CDR3 reads TGTGCCAGCAGCTTAACAGTCAATCCGGACAGGGCCCGGACAGATACGCAGTATTTT.

This clone was picked up a small number of times. The chain is built from TRBV27 and TRBJ2-7; possibly TRBD2 for D (7 bases). The CDR3 length is 15 residues. CDR1 is MNHEY and CDR2 is SMNVEV in the germline V gene (reference sequence). Trimming cost V 5 bases and J 5 bases, with 19 bases left between them. The CDR3 coding sequence is TGTGCCAGCAGTCTGGGGGGGCGTTGGGGCGACGAGCAGTACTTC. This encodes CASSLGGRWGDEQYF.

The chain recombines TRBV10-3 with TRBJ2-7; D might be TRBD1 (5 bases). V was shortened by 3 bases and J by 0 bases, with 12 bases between the two germline ends. Germline CDR1 and CDR2: ENHRY and SYGVKD. This CDR3 comprises 15 residues. DNA for the CDR3: TGTGCCATCAGTGACAGGGCTACGTCCTCCTACGAGCAGTACTTC. Translation: CAISDRATSSYEQYF.

This clone was detected only once. The chain has TRBV7-8 and TRBJ1-5, with D perhaps matching TRBD1 (5 bases). This CDR3 has 13 amino acids. The germline V gene has CDR1 SGHVS and CDR2 FQNEAQ. Trimming took 5 bases from V and 3 from J, leaving 8 bases between them. The CDR3 coding sequence is TGTGCCAGCAGCCCCAGGGACAATCAGCCCCAGCATTTT. It specifies CASSPRDNQPQHF. The full variable domain, with the rest looked up from reference TRBV7-8 and TRBJ1-5, is GAGVSQSPRYKVAKRGQDVALRCDPISGHVSLFWYQQALGQGPEFLTYFQNEAQLDKSGLPSDRFFAERPEGSVSTLKIQRTQQEDSAVYLCASSPRDNQPQHFGDGTRLSIL.

The genes are TRBV4-2 and TRBJ2-5, with D perhaps TRBD1 (5 bases). CDR1 LGHNA and CDR2 YNFKEQ come from the germline V gene. The CDR3 spans 16 residues. Trimming pared 0 bases from V and 4 bases from J, leaving 15 bases between. The CDR3 reads CASSQDTGLGGETQYF. The DNA for the CDR3 is TGTGCCAGCAGCCAAGATACAGGTCTGGGTGGAGAGACCCAGTACTTC.

The chain links TRBV4-1 to TRBJ1-4; the match to TRBD1 covers 9 bases. The CDR3 length is 15 residues. J was trimmed by 7 bases and V by 0 bases; bases with no gene match: 3. Germline V gene data show CDR1 as MGHRA and CDR2 as YSYEKL. CDR3 sequence: CASSQDDRGTEKLFF. CDR3 nucleotides: TGCGCCAGCAGCCAAGATGACAGGGGGACTGAAAAACTGTTTTTT.

The chain carries TRBV27 and TRBJ2-1; possibly TRBD1 for D (5 bases). Per the germline V gene, CDR1 is MNHEY and CDR2 is SMNVEV (reference sequence). Trimming removed 5 bases from V and 4 bases from J, with 21 bases in between. The CDR3 has 17 residues. CDR3 sequence: CASSPKSTARIYNEQFF. The CDR3 region has the DNA TGTGCCAGCAGTCCTAAATCGACAGCGAGGATATACAATGAGCAGTTCTTC.

The rearrangement uses TRBV7-2 and TRBJ2-1; 10 nucleotides agree with TRBD2. With 5 bases clipped from V and 7 bases from J, the junction kept 5 bases outside the gene matches. Germline CDR1 is SGHTA and CDR2 is FQGNSA. The CDR3 loop spans 14 amino acids. The CDR3 loop reads CASSSSGGQNEQFF. The CDR3 region has the DNA TGTGCCAGCAGCAGTAGCGGGGGGCAGAATGAGCAGTTCTTC.

The chain is built from TRBV28 and TRBJ2-3, with D possibly matching TRBD2 (7 bases). Germline V gene sequence: CDR1 MDHEN, CDR2 SYDVKM. CDR3 length equals 15 residues. Trimming stripped 3 bases from V and 1 base from J, with 11 bases between. CDR3 sequence (DNA): TGTGCCAGCAGTTTTCCGCGGGGGCGCACAGATACGCAGTATTTT. Protein sequence: CASSFPRGRTDTQYF.

The chain employs TRBV7-4 and TRBJ1-4; no definite D call. V was trimmed by 3 bases and J by 3 bases, leaving 11 bases between them. The germline gives CDR1 SGHVT, CDR2 SQSDAQ. The CDR3 length is 15 residues. CDR3 sequence reads: CASSFRGLANEKLFF. The DNA of the CDR3 is TGTGCCAGCAGCTTTAGAGGGCTCGCTAATGAAAAACTGTTTTTT.

The rearrangement joins TRBV10-3 to TRBJ1-1; no clear D gene. CDR3 length: 14 residues. Trimming stripped 3 bases from V and 3 bases from J, with 11 bases between. CDR1 ENHRY and CDR2 SYGVKD come from the germline V gene. The CDR3 is CAISDFQRDTEAFF. The CDR3 DNA reads as TGTGCCATCAGTGACTTTCAGCGGGACACTGAAGCTTTCTTT.

The V gene is TRBV6-2 or TRBV6-3, the J gene TRBJ2-7, with a weak D call TRBD1 (6 bases). The germline V gene encodes CDR1 MNHEY and CDR2 SVGEGT. V dropped 2 bases and J dropped 2 bases, with 13 bases sitting between them. The CDR3 length is 15 residues. The CDR3 reads CASSYLRGTTYEQYF. In DNA form, the CDR3 reads TGTGCCAGCAGTTACCTCAGGGGAACGACCTACGAGCAGTACTTC.

The chain couples TRBV18 to TRBJ2-7; TRBD1 is a possible D gene (6 bases). V dropped 2 bases and J dropped 0 bases, with 23 bases sitting between them. Germline values: CDR1 KGHSH, CDR2 LQKENI. The CDR3 runs 19 residues. CDR3 protein: CASSPSLLTGPSSSYEQYF. The CDR3 nucleotides are TGTGCCAGCTCACCAAGTCTTTTAACAGGGCCTAGCAGCTCCTACGAGCAGTACTTC. Full variable domain (outside the CDR3, taken from reference TRBV18 and TRBJ2-7): NAGVMQNPRHLVRRRGQEARLRCSPMKGHSHVYWYRQLPEEGLKFMVYLQKENIIDESGMPKERFSAEFPKEGPSILRIQQVVRGDSAAYFCASSPSLLTGPSSSYEQYFGPGTRLTVT.

The chain combines TRBV28 with TRBJ2-1; 8 nucleotides line up with TRBD1. Unmatched junction bases numbered 11, after V lost 7 bases and J lost 6 bases. This CDR3 contains 15 residues. The germline V gene encodes CDR1 MDHEN and CDR2 SYDVKM. The CDR3 reads CASNGRQGKVNEQFF. The CDR3 nucleotides are TGTGCCAGCAACGGCCGACAGGGGAAGGTCAATGAGCAGTTCTTC. Supplemented by reference TRBV28 and TRBJ2-1, the full variable domain reads DVKVTQSSRYLVKRTGEKVFLECVQDMDHENMFWYRQDPGLGLRLIYFSYDVKMKEKGDIPEGYSVSREKKERFSLILESASTNQTSMYLCASNGRQGKVNEQFFGPGTRLTVL.

The V gene is TRBV30, the J gene TRBJ1-1; no firm D call. The CDR3 contains 13 residues. V shed 2 bases and J shed 1 base, with 8 bases lying between them. CDR1 GTSNPN and CDR2 SVGIG come from the germline V gene (reference sequence). The CDR3 nucleotides read TGTGCCTGGAGTTGGGCAGGGAACACTGAAGCTTTCTTT. Encoded protein: CAWSWAGNTEAFF.